This T cell receptor beta chain was recovered during a study of blood T cell repertoires in COVID-19. Assay: immunoSEQ multiplex PCR; the TCRdb copy retains only in-frame clones and omits some. Found here are 300,000 to 400,000 clones, 85% of them singletons; the top ten hold 1.9%. This clone has a single count. This CDR3 contains 10 residues. Trimming removed 5 bases at V and 10 bases at J, with 6 bases between. This receptor was identified in a woman aged 30 to 39 who had been exposed to COVID-19. The sequenced sample consisted of PBMCs or T cells enriched from blood (not recorded which). This rearrangement joins TRBV12-3 or TRBV12-4 to TRBJ2-1; the D gene is possibly TRBD2 (6 bases). This CDR3 is CASSRGEQFF. The CDR3 nucleotides are TGTGCCAGCAGTCGGGGGGAGCAGTTCTTC.